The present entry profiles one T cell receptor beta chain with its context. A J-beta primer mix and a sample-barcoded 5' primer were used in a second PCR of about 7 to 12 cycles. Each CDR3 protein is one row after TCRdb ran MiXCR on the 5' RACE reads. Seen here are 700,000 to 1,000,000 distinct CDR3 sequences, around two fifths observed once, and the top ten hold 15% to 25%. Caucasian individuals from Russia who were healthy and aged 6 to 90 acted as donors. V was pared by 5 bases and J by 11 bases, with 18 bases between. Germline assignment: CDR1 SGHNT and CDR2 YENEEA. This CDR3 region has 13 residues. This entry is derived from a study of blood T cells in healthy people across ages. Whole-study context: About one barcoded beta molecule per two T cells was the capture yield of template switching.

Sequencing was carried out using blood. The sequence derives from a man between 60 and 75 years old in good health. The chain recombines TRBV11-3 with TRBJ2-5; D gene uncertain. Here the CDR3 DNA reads TGTGCCAGCAGCCACTTGGCGTACAATGAACAGTACTTC. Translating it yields CASSHLAYNEQYF.